The clone carrying this TCR beta chain was observed a handful of times. V gave up 0 bases and J gave up 2 bases; unmatched junction bases: 7. In germline, CDR1 is DFQATT, CDR2 SNEGSKA (reference sequence). This CDR3 spans 16 amino acids. These data originate in a study of T-cell reconstitution after alpha-beta-depleted transplantation in children. It was with unique molecular identifiers that the TCRbeta library was prepared. TCRdb re-analysed the PCR reads in MiXCR, keeping a single row per CDR3 protein. In the table there are roughly 500,000 distinct CDR3 sequences, approximately 12% of which are singletons.

The input for sequencing was PBMCs from the stem cell graft donor, taken from the stem cell graft. This sequence was found in a human donor who donated a stem cell graft to a child with combined immunodeficiency. The chain links TRBV20-1 to TRBJ2-7; 10 bases fit TRBD2. CDR3 protein: CSARDLSSGRPYEQYF. The CDR3 coding sequence is TGCAGTGCTAGAGATCTCTCTAGCGGGAGACCCTACGAGCAGTACTTC.